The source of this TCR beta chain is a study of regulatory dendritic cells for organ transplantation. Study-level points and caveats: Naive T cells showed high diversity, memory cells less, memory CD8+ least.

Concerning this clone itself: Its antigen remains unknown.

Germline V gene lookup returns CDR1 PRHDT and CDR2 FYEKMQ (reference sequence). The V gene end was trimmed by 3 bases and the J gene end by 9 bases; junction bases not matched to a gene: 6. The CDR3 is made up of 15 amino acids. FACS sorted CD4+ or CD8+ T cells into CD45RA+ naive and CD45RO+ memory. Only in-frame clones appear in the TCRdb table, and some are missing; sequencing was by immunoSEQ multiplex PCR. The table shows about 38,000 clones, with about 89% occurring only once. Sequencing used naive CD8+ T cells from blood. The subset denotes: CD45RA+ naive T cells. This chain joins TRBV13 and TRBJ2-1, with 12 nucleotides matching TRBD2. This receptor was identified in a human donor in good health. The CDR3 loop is CASSFRLAGVPEQFF. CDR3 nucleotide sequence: TGTGCCAGCAGCTTTAGACTAGCGGGGGTGCCTGAGCAGTTCTTC.